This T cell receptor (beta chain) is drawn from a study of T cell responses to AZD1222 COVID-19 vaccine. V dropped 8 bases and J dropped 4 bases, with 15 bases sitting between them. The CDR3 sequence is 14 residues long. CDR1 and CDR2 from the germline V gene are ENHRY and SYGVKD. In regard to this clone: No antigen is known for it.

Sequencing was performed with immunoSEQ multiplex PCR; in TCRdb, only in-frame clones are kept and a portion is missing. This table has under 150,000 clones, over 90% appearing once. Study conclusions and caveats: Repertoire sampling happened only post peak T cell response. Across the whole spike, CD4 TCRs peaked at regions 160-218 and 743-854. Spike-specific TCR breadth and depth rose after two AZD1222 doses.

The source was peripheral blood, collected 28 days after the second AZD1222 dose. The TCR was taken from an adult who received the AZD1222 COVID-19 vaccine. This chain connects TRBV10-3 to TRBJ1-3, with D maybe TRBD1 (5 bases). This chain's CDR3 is CAIAGGTTGNTIYF. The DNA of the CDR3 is TGTGCCATCGCGGGGGGAACGACAGGAAACACCATATATTTT.